Here is one TCR beta chain with its context. What it recognizes is unknown. This entry belongs to a study of human T cells and chemical hapten exposure. At the level of the study: Mostly female, the patients presented with alopecia areata, totalis or universalis. General study points: Among expanded TCRs, significantly more large CDR3 similarity clusters formed than among controls.

V was clipped by 5 bases and J by 9 bases, with 14 bases between them. Per germline, CDR1 SEHNR and CDR2 FQNEAQ (reference sequence). The CDR3 is 13 amino acids. TCRdb re-called the RACE reads through MiXCR, storing one row per CDR3 protein. The table lists roughly 120,000 distinct CDR3 sequences, 9.2% of them singletons. Time point here: patch test 2, 6 weeks after DPC sensitization. Treatment specified: therapeutic diphenylcyclopropenone sensitization with weekly scalp DPC. Sequenced here: whole blood, sampled in connection with sensitization to the hapten diphenylcyclopropenone (DPC). The rearrangement uses TRBV7-9 and TRBJ2-1; the D is unclear. This TCR derives from a woman aged 40 to 50 with alopecia areata. Some clones in this sample may be carry-over from other donors' samples. CDR3 DNA sequence: TGTGCCAGCAGCCCACTTACGGCCCGTGAGCAGTTCTTC. Its protein is CASSPLTAREQFF.